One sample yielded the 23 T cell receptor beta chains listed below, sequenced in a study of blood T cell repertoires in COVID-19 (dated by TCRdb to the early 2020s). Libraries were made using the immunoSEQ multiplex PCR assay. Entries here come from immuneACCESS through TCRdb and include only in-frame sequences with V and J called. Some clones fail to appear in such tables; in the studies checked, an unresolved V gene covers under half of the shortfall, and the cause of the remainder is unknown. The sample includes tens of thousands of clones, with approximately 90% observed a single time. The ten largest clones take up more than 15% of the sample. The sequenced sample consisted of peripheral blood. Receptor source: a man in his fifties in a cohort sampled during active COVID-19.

The CDR3 protein is CASSYGGGGAGGELFF. The CDR3 DNA reads as TGTGCCAGCAGTTATGGAGGCGGGGGGGCCGGCGGGGAGCTGTTTTTT. This sequence joins TRBV6-5 and TRBJ2-2; 9 nucleotides agree with TRBD2. Losses at the gene ends were 3 bases for V and 7 bases for J; bases not matched to a gene: 9. CDR1 is MNHEY, CDR2 SVGAGI, per germline. The CDR3 consists of 16 residues.

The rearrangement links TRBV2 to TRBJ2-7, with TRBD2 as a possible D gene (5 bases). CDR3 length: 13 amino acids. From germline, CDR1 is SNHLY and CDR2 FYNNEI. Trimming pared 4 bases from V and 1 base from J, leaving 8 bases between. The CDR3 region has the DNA TGTGCCAGCAGTGCCGGGATTTCCTACGAGCAGTACTTC. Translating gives CASSAGISYEQYF.

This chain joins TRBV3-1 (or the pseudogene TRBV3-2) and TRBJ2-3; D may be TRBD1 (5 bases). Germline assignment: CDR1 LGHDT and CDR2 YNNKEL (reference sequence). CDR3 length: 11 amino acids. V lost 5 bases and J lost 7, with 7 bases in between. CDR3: CASSAGNTQYF. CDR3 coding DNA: TGTGCCAGCAGCGCAGGGAATACGCAGTATTTT.

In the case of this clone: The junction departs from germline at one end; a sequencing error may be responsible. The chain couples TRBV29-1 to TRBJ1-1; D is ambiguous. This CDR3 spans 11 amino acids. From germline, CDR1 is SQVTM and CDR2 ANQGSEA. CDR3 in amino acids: CSAEGGLEAFF. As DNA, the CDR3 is TGCAGCGCTGAAGGTGGACTTGAAGCTTTCTTT.

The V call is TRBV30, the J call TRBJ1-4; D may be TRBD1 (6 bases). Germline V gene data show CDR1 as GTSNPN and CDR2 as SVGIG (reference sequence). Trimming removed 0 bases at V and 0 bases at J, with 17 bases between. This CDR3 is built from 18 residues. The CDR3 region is CAWSVERRTVPTNEKLFF. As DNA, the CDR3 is TGTGCCTGGAGTGTAGAACGCAGGACAGTGCCAACTAATGAAAAACTGTTTTTT.

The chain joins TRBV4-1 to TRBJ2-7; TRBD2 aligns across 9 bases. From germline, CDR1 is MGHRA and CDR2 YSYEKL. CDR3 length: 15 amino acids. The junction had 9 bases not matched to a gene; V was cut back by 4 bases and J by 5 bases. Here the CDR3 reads CASSPRTSGYDEQYF. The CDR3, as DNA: TGCGCCAGCAGCCCTCGAACTAGCGGGTACGACGAGCAGTACTTC.

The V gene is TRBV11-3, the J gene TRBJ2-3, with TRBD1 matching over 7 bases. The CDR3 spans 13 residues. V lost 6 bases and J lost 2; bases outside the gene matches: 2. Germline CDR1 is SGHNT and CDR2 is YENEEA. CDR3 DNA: TGTGCCAGCAGAGACAGGGACACAGATACGCAGTATTTT. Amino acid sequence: CASRDRDTDTQYF.

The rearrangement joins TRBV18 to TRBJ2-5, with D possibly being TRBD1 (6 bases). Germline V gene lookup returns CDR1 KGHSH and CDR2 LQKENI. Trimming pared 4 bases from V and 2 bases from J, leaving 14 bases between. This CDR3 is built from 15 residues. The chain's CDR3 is CASSLGPGTQETQYF. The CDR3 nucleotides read TGTGCCAGCTCACTGGGCCCGGGGACACAAGAGACCCAGTACTTC.

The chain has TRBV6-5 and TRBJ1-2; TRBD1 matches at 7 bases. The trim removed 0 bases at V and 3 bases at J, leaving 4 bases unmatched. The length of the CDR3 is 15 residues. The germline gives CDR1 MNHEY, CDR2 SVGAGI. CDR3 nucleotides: TGTGCCAGCAGTTACTCAACAGGGGCCTACTATGGCTACACCTTC. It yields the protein CASSYSTGAYYGYTF.

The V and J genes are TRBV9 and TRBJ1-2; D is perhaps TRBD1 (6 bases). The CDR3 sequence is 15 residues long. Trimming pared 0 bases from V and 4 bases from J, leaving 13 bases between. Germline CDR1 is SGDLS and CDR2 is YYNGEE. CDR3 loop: CASSVEGQTLYGYTF. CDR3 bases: TGTGCCAGCAGCGTAGAAGGACAGACCCTCTATGGCTACACCTTC.

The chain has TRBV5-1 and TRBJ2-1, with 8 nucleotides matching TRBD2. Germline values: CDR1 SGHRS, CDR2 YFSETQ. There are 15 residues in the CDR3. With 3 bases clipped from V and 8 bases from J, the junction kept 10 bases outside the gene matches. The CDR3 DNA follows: TGCGCCAGCAGCTCCACAGGACTAGCAGTCGATGAGCAGTTCTTC. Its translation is CASSSTGLAVDEQFF.

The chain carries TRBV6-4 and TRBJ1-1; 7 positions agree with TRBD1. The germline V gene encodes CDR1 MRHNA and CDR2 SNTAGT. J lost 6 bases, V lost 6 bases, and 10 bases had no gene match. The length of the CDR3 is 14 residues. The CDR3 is CASRGDREGSEAFF. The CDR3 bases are TGTGCCAGCAGGGGTGACAGGGAAGGATCTGAAGCTTTCTTT.

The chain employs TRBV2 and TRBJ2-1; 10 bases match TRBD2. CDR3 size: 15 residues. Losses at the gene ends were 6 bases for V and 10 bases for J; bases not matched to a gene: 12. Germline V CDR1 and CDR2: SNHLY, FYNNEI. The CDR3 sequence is CASRGQSGGAREQFF. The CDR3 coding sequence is TGTGCCAGCAGGGGTCAGAGCGGGGGGGCCAGGGAGCAGTTCTTC.

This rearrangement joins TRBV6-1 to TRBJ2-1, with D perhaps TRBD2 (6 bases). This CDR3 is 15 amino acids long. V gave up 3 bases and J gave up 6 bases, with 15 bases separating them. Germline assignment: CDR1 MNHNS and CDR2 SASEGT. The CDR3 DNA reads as TGTGCCAGCAGTGAGAATCCGGGAGTCCCCAATGAGCAGTTCTTC. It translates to CASSENPGVPNEQFF.

The CDR3 DNA follows: TGTGCCAGCTCTGTCCAAGGGCTAGCCAATCCCTACAATGAGCAGTTCTTC. As protein: CASSVQGLANPYNEQFF. The chain has TRBV18 and TRBJ2-1; possible D gene TRBD2, 5 bases. Trimming took 6 bases from V and 2 from J, leaving 20 bases between them. Germline V gene data show CDR1 as KGHSH and CDR2 as LQKENI. The length of the CDR3 is 17 residues.

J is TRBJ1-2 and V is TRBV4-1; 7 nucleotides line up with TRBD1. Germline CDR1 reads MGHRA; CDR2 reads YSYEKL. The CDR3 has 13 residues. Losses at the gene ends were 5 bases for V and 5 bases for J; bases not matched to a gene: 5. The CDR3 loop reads CASSTQGVYGYTF. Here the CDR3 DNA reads TGCGCCAGCAGCACCCAGGGGGTGTATGGCTACACCTTC.

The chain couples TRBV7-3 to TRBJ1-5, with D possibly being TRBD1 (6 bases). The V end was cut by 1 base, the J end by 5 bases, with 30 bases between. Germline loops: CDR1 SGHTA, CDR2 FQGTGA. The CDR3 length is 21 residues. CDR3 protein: CASSLKGGVGPIAGKYQPQHF. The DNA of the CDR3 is TGTGCCAGCAGCTTAAAAGGGGGGGTTGGCCCGATTGCAGGAAAGTATCAGCCCCAGCATTTT.

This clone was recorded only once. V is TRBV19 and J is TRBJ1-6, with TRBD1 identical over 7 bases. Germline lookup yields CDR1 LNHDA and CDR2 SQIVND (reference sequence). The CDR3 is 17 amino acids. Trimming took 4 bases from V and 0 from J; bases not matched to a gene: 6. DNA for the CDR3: TGTGCCAGTAGTAAGACAGGGCTGAGCTCCTATAATTCACCCCTCCACTTT. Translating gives CASSKTGLSSYNSPLHF.

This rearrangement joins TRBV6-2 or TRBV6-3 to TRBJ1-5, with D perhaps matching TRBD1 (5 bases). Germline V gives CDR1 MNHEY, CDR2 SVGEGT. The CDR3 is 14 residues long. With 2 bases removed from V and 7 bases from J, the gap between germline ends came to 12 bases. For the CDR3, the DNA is TGTGCCAGCAGTTACGGGGCCCCCGGCCAGCCCCAGCATTTT. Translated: CASSYGAPGQPQHF.

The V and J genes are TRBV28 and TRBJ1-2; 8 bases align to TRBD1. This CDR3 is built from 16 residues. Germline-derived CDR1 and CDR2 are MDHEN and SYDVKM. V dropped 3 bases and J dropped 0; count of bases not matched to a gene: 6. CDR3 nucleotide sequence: TGTGCCAGCAGTTTTTTCGGACAGGGCACTAACTATGGCTACACCTTC. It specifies CASSFFGQGTNYGYTF.

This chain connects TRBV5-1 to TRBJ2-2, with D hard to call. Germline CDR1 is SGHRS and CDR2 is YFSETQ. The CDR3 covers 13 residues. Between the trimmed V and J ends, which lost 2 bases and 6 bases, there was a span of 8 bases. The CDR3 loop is CASSFGSPGELFF. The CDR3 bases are TGCGCCAGCAGCTTCGGTTCTCCCGGGGAGCTGTTTTTT.

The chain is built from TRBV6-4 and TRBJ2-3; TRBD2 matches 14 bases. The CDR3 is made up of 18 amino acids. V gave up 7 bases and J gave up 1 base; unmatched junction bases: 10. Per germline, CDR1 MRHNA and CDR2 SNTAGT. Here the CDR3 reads CASTSTSGGGRGTDTQYF. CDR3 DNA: TGTGCCAGCACTTCGACTAGCGGGGGGGGAAGGGGCACAGATACGCAGTATTTT.

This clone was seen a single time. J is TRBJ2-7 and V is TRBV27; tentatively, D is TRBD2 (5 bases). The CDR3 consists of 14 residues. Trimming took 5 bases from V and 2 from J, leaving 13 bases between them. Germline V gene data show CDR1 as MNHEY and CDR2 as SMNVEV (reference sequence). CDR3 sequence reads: CASSPVDGTYEQYF. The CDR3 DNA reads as TGTGCCAGCAGTCCAGTGGACGGGACCTACGAGCAGTACTTC.